The clone carrying this T cell receptor beta chain was counted between two and nine times. The target antigen is unknown. Expressed TCRB transcripts were sequenced, since all the RNA that had been isolated was reverse transcribed. Measured with immunoSEQ multiplex PCR; TCRdb has only the in-frame clones, and not every one. The sample consists of over 600,000 clones, roughly 12% of them appearing once. Deletions cut 2 bases from V and 10 bases from J, with 15 bases between. The CDR3 has 15 amino acids. Germline assignment: CDR1 MNHNY and CDR2 SVGAGI (reference sequence). This specimen comes from a study of beta chain features in type 1 diabetes. Study-level findings and limits: Shorter TCRB CDR3s, moderately but significantly so, were found in Type 1 diabetes patients in all four CD4+ subsets.

The clonotype was recovered from a man aged 25-40 years with type 1 diabetes. Sequenced: naive CD4+ T cells from blood. The chain joins TRBV6-6 to TRBJ1-6, with TRBD1 as a possible D gene (5 bases). The CDR3 protein is CASSYSRGRSSPLHF. The CDR3 DNA reads as TGTGCCAGCAGTTACAGTCGGGGGAGAAGCTCACCCCTCCACTTT.